This T cell receptor beta chain is drawn from a study of T cells after yellow fever vaccination. Whole-study results and caveats: Among all clonotypes, a small share was observed in both CD4 and CD8 compartments.

In this sample, this clonotype turned up a few times. Its antigen is still unknown. TCRdb itself ran the 5' RACE reads through MiXCR, one entry per CDR3 protein. The sample contains about 550,000 distinct CDR3 sequences, about 19% of which appear only once. The CDR3 runs to 15 residues. V lost 2 bases to trimming and J lost 10 bases, with 18 bases between them. The germline V gene encodes CDR1 MNHEY and CDR2 SVGAGI. The input for sequencing was PBMCs, taken 15 days after the yellow fever booster vaccination. This TCR came from a man younger than 40 who received the YFV17D yellow fever vaccine. This chain uses TRBV6-5 with TRBJ2-1; perhaps TRBD2 as D (5 bases). CDR3 protein: CASSYLSNSPGEQFF. The CDR3 DNA follows: TGTGCCAGCAGTTACCTCAGTAACTCCCCGGGGGAGCAGTTCTTC.